A selection of T cell receptor beta chains follows, all from one sample in a study of beta chain features in type 1 diabetes. Data came from immunoSEQ multiplex PCR; TCRdb stores just in-frame clones and leaves some out. The table has 150,000 to 190,000 clones, about 9.4% seen once. Material for sequencing was central memory CD4+ T cells from blood. All receptors come from a young man with type 1 diabetes. Each CDR3 is given without its conserved first and last residue.

V	J	CDR3
TRBV6-5	TRBJ2-3	ASSYSGLRTDTQY
TRBV6-5	TRBJ2-3	ASSYGSSGRTDTQY
TRBV2	TRBJ2-7	ASSGQGREQY
TRBV29-1	TRBJ1-5	SIGGSNQPQH
TRBV6-6	TRBJ1-3	ASSSTGGGNTIY
TRBV7-9	TRBJ2-1	ASSSEMFYNEQF
TRBV29-1	TRBJ2-3	SVVGGRRVDTQY
TRBV28	TRBJ2-1	ASGLPGYRNNEQF
TRBV4-3	TRBJ1-2	ASSQRTGNYGYT
TRBV21-1	TRBJ2-3	ASSNSPGDTDTQY